This T cell receptor (beta chain) is from a study of blood T cell repertoires in COVID-19. This table comes from immunoSEQ multiplex PCR, and its TCRdb copy is limited to in-frame clones, with some not included. Of some 240,000 clones listed, 87% are singletons. CDR1 is LNHDA, CDR2 SQIVND, per germline (reference sequence). V shed 10 bases and J shed 11 bases, with 15 bases lying between them. The CDR3 is made up of 12 amino acids. The chain couples TRBV19 to TRBJ1-6; D remains unclear. Material: peripheral blood. The receptor was derived from a man between 60 and 75 years old who had recovered from COVID-19. CDR3 DNA sequence: TGTGCCACCATGGGAGTTTCCCCACCCCTCCACTTT. Encoded protein: CATMGVSPPLHF.